The source of this T cell receptor beta chain is a study of PD-L1 blockade in urothelial cancer. Whole-study context: It was at 3 weeks (second dose) and 6 weeks after treatment start that blood was analyzed.

TCRdb keeps only in-frame clones here, not all; method: immunoSEQ multiplex PCR. The sample contains roughly 100,000 clones, approximately 87% of which appear only once. Time point indicated: peripheral blood 6 weeks after treatment start. Disease in patients was locally advanced or metastatic urothelial carcinoma. This CDR3 has 16 amino acids. Trimming took 6 bases from V and 4 from J, leaving 22 bases between them. Germline V lookup: CDR1 SQVTM, CDR2 ANQGSEA. The chain combines TRBV29-1 with TRBJ1-3; D may be TRBD1 (5 bases). The material sequenced was PBMCs, taken around atezolizumab (anti-PD-L1) treatment. The sequence was collected from a man between 65 and 85 years old with urothelial cancer. In DNA, the CDR3 is TGCAGCGTGGCAACCCGCCTAGGGGCAGCAGGAAACACCATATATTTT. It codes for CSVATRLGAAGNTIYF.